These 30 T cell receptor beta chains originate from one sample sequenced in a study of OX40 agonist ivuxolimab in advanced cancers. The repertoire was sequenced with immunoSEQ multiplex PCR; TCRdb's copy has only in-frame clones and lacks some. The table has about 24,000 clones, almost 80% seen once. Source: CD4+ or CD8+ T cells sorted from blood, taken in a trial of the OX40 agonist ivuxolimab. Receptors were obtained from an adult with an advanced solid tumor such as melanoma, head and neck, liver or kidney cancer.

This chain uses TRBV19 with TRBJ2-1; D is uncertain. CDR1 and CDR2 from the germline V gene are LNHDA and SQIVND (reference sequence). Trimming stripped 0 bases from V and 4 bases from J, with 10 bases between. The CDR3 is made up of 15 amino acids. The CDR3 bases are TGTGCCAGTAGTATAGAACTTCTCGGGTACAATGAGCAGTTCTTC. Translated: CASSIELLGYNEQFF.

This clone turned up a few times. V gene TRBV6-5 combines with J gene TRBJ2-7; D is perhaps TRBD1 or TRBD2 (5 bases each). In germline, CDR1 is MNHEY, CDR2 SVGAGI. V lost 0 bases to trimming and J lost 1 base, with 13 bases between them. The CDR3 loop spans 16 amino acids. The CDR3 DNA is TGTGCCAGCAGTTACTCTTCCGGGACGGCTTCCTACGAGCAGTACTTC. Protein: CASSYSSGTASYEQYF.

The genes are TRBV28 and TRBJ2-7; possibly TRBD1 for D (5 bases). Germline lookup yields CDR1 MDHEN and CDR2 SYDVKM. V lost 8 bases to trimming and J lost 0 bases, with 8 bases between them. This CDR3 has 12 amino acids. The CDR3 nucleotides read TGTGCCAGCGACAGTAGCTCCTACGAGCAGTACTTC. It encodes CASDSSSYEQYF. Filled out from reference TRBV28 and TRBJ2-7, the complete variable domain reads DVKVTQSSRYLVKRTGEKVFLECVQDMDHENMFWYRQDPGLGLRLIYFSYDVKMKEKGDIPEGYSVSREKKERFSLILESASTNQTSMYLCASDSSSYEQYFGPGTRLTVT.

V usage is TRBV5-1 and J usage is TRBJ1-1, with 8 bases matching TRBD1. After removal of 4 bases from V and 2 bases from J, the junction contained 4 bases not matched to a gene. Germline CDR1 and CDR2: SGHRS and YFSETQ. The CDR3 is 14 amino acids. CDR3: CASSEQGGNTEAFF. The CDR3 nucleotides read TGCGCCAGCAGCGAACAGGGGGGAAACACTGAAGCTTTCTTT.

The chain is built from TRBV4-1 and TRBJ1-5; 7 bases are shared with TRBD1. J gave up 7 bases and V 1 base, and 13 bases lay outside the gene matches. Germline V CDR1 and CDR2: MGHRA, YSYEKL. The CDR3 has 17 residues. CDR3 DNA sequence: TGCGCCAGCAGCCAAGGACCCACAGGGGCCTCGGGACAGCCCCAGCATTTT. This translates into CASSQGPTGASGQPQHF.

This chain links TRBV5-1 with TRBJ2-2; TRBD1 matches 7 bases. The CDR3 is 17 residues long. With V trimmed by 4 bases and J by 0 bases, 9 bases remained unmatched. The germline V gene has CDR1 SGHRS and CDR2 YFSETQ. CDR3 sequence reads: CASSTGTAFANTGELFF. The CDR3 DNA follows: TGCGCCAGCAGCACAGGGACAGCTTTCGCGAACACCGGGGAGCTGTTTTTT.

This sequence joins TRBV29-1 and TRBJ2-3, with TRBD1 identical over 10 bases. The V gene's germline CDR1 is SQVTM and CDR2 ANQGSEA. Trimming removed 6 bases from V and 2 bases from J; junction bases left unmatched: 11. The CDR3 has 16 amino acids. The CDR3 sequence is CSVFTGTGAFTDTQYF. For the CDR3, the DNA is TGCAGCGTCTTTACCGGGACAGGGGCCTTCACAGATACGCAGTATTTT.

The gene calls are TRBV28 and TRBJ2-7; D uncertain. Deletions cut 4 bases from V and 0 bases from J, with 10 bases between. The CDR3 sequence is 14 residues long. Germline CDR1 reads MDHEN; CDR2 reads SYDVKM. The CDR3 bases are TGTGCCAGCAGTTCCAAGAGATTCTCCTACGAGCAGTACTTC. Translated: CASSSKRFSYEQYF.

This clone was observed a handful of times. The J gene is TRBJ1-4, the V gene TRBV2; no clear D gene. The CDR3 runs to 11 residues. Germline V gives CDR1 SNHLY, CDR2 FYNNEI. The V gene lost 5 bases and the J gene lost 6 bases, with 4 bases spanning the gap. CDR3 nucleotides: TGTGCCAGCAGTTTTGATGAAAAACTGTTTTTT. It is translated as CASSFDEKLFF.

V and J are TRBV10-3 and TRBJ1-2; D gene unclear. In germline, CDR1 is ENHRY, CDR2 SYGVKD. The CDR3 totals 12 residues. Trimming took off 4 bases at V and 2 bases at J, with 5 bases between the two ends. CDR3 coding DNA: TGTGCCATCAGTGGAGGGAACTATGGCTACACCTTC. Translated, it gives CAISGGNYGYTF.

This chain uses TRBV28 with TRBJ2-7; 8 positions match TRBD1. Germline assignment: CDR1 MDHEN and CDR2 SYDVKM. The CDR3 loop spans 14 amino acids. V lost 2 bases and J lost 4; bases outside the gene matches: 4. This CDR3 is CASSLGTGFYEQYF. As DNA, the CDR3 is TGTGCCAGCAGTTTAGGGACAGGTTTTTACGAGCAGTACTTC.

The J gene is TRBJ1-2, the V gene TRBV5-1; D remains unclear. The CDR3 is 13 residues long. Germline CDR1 is SGHRS and CDR2 is YFSETQ. Deletions cut 2 bases from V and 3 bases from J, with 8 bases between. CDR3 loop: CASSLGEDYGYTF. The CDR3 DNA sequence: TGCGCCAGCAGCTTAGGAGAAGACTATGGCTACACCTTC.

V is TRBV5-1 and J is TRBJ2-7; 7 bases are a match to TRBD1. The CDR3 extends over 13 amino acids. CDR1 SGHRS and CDR2 YFSETQ come from the germline V gene. Unmatched junction bases numbered 3, after V lost 2 bases and J lost 4 bases. This chain's CDR3 is CASSFDRAYEQYF. DNA of the CDR3: TGCGCCAGCAGCTTCGACAGGGCTTACGAGCAGTACTTC.

The chain couples TRBV6-1 to TRBJ1-1; D gene unclear. The CDR3 contains 13 residues. Deletions cut 7 bases from V and 8 bases from J, with 17 bases between. In germline, CDR1 is MNHNS, CDR2 SASEGT. The CDR3: CASTERALLEAFF. The CDR3 DNA reads TGTGCCAGCACTGAGAGGGCCCTTTTAGAAGCTTTCTTT.

The rearrangement joins TRBV25-1 to TRBJ2-7; D gene uncertain. Germline lookup yields CDR1 MGHDK and CDR2 SYGVNS. Trimming cost V 4 bases and J 2 bases, with 12 bases left between them. There are 14 residues in the CDR3. The CDR3 here is CASSGGLQPYEQYF. The CDR3 region has the DNA TGTGCCAGCAGTGGAGGTCTGCAACCCTACGAGCAGTACTTC.

This clone was detected a few times. The chain carries TRBV7-9 and TRBJ1-1; perhaps TRBD1 as D (5 bases). Trimming took 5 bases from V and 1 from J, leaving 11 bases between them. This CDR3 region has 14 residues. Looked up from germline, CDR1 is SEHNR and CDR2 is FQNEAQ (reference sequence). CDR3 sequence reads: CASSPPRGNTEAFF. CDR3 nucleotides: TGTGCCAGCAGCCCGCCGAGGGGGAACACTGAAGCTTTCTTT.

J is TRBJ1-1 and V is TRBV2; TRBD1 agrees at 7 bases. This CDR3 spans 14 amino acids. The germline CDR1 and CDR2 sequences are SNHLY and FYNNEI. After removal of 5 bases from V and 2 bases from J, the junction contained 5 bases not matched to a gene. In DNA, the CDR3 is TGTGCCAGCAGTCCCGGGACAGCTAACACTGAAGCTTTCTTT. Translated, it gives CASSPGTANTEAFF.

The V and J genes are TRBV15 and TRBJ2-6; D might be TRBD2 (5 bases). The V and J ends lost 3 bases and 4 bases respectively, with 10 bases between them. The CDR3 sequence is 15 residues long. Germline V gene sequence: CDR1 LNHNV, CDR2 YYDKDF (reference sequence). The CDR3 DNA reads as TGTGCCACCAGCAGGTCGGGGAGCGGGGCCAACGTCCTGACTTTC. It specifies CATSRSGSGANVLTF.

The rearrangement joins TRBV27 to TRBJ2-1; possibly TRBD2 for D (7 bases). CDR3 length: 13 residues. Trimming left V 6 bases short and J 5 bases short, with 11 bases between. The germline gives CDR1 MNHEY, CDR2 SMNVEV (reference sequence). The CDR3 bases are TGTGCCAGCAGGAGGGGGGGTAACAATGAGCAGTTCTTC. As protein: CASRRGGNNEQFF.

The CDR3 coding sequence is TGTGCCAGTAGTATACTCGACAGGGTAAGAGGAAAAAACTATGGCTACACCTTC. Translation gives CASSILDRVRGKNYGYTF. The rearrangement links TRBV19 to TRBJ1-2; TRBD1 matches at 7 bases. V shed 2 bases and J 2 bases; nucleotides not matched to a gene: 14. CDR3 length: 18 residues. In germline, CDR1 is LNHDA, CDR2 SQIVND (reference sequence).

This clone was seen a handful of times. The chain has TRBV5-1 and TRBJ2-3; 8 bases fit TRBD1. This CDR3 spans 17 amino acids. CDR1 SGHRS and CDR2 YFSETQ come from the germline V gene. Unmatched junction bases numbered 12, after V lost 4 bases and J lost 2 bases. DNA for the CDR3: TGCGCCAGCAGCCATTCCTCAGGGGGCGCAGACACAGATACGCAGTATTTT. Translating gives CASSHSSGGADTDTQYF.

The V call is TRBV28, the J call TRBJ1-2; possible D gene TRBD1, 6 bases. This CDR3 has 13 residues. Germline CDR1 MDHEN, CDR2 SYDVKM. Trimming removed 10 bases from V and 3 bases from J, with 15 bases in between. CDR3 in DNA: TGTGCCACCGGGGAAAGGACAGACTATGGCTACACCTTC. Its protein product is CATGERTDYGYTF.

This chain joins TRBV30 and TRBJ1-6; maybe TRBD1 (5 bases). This CDR3 comprises 14 residues. The V end was cut by 5 bases, the J end by 8 bases, with 16 bases between. Germline lookup yields CDR1 GTSNPN and CDR2 SVGIG (reference sequence). CDR3 in DNA: TGTGCCTGGGGGGGTAGGCTTAGAGATTCACCCCTCCACTTT. Residues: CAWGGRLRDSPLHF.

This clone was seen only a few times. CDR3 sequence: CASSPWEGATEAFF. The CDR3 coding sequence is TGTGCCAGCAGCCCCTGGGAGGGGGCAACTGAAGCTTTCTTT. The chain employs TRBV7-6 and TRBJ1-1; TRBD1 aligns across 7 bases. The CDR3 is 14 amino acids. The junction had 8 bases not matched to a gene; V was cut back by 5 bases and J by 5 bases. Germline-derived CDR1 and CDR2 are SGHVS and FNYEAQ.

The table lists this clone with a count of one. J is TRBJ1-1 and V is TRBV27, with D tentatively TRBD1 (6 bases). The CDR3 contains 15 residues. V was pared by 5 bases and J by 1 base, with 14 bases between. Germline V lookup: CDR1 MNHEY, CDR2 SMNVEV (reference sequence). This CDR3 is CASSPLGGGNTEAFF. DNA for the CDR3: TGTGCCAGCAGTCCCCTAGGGGGAGGGAACACTGAAGCTTTCTTT.

The chain combines TRBV2 with TRBJ1-1, with D hard to call. Germline CDR1 is SNHLY and CDR2 is FYNNEI. V was clipped by 6 bases and J by 1 base, with 9 bases between them. The CDR3 loop spans 13 amino acids. CDR3 coding DNA: TGTGCCAGCAGGCAGACCGAGAACACTGAAGCTTTCTTT. Its translation is CASRQTENTEAFF.

The chain has TRBV4-1 and TRBJ1-1; a weak D match, TRBD1 (6 bases). CDR3 size: 14 residues. V gave up 0 bases and J gave up 5 bases, with 10 bases separating them. The germline CDR1 and CDR2 sequences are MGHRA and YSYEKL. In DNA, the CDR3 is TGCGCCAGCAGCCAAGAACAGGGTGGTACTGAAGCTTTCTTT. Translated: CASSQEQGGTEAFF.

This chain connects TRBV7-9 to TRBJ1-3, with D hard to call. With 3 bases removed from V and 1 base from J, the gap between germline ends came to 4 bases. The CDR3 contains 13 residues. The germline CDR1 and CDR2 sequences are SEHNR and FQNEAQ (reference sequence). The DNA of the CDR3 is TGTGCCAGCAGCTTGTATTCTGGAAACACCATATATTTT. Its protein is CASSLYSGNTIYF.

The chain combines TRBV15 with TRBJ1-2; 9 positions agree with TRBD1. The germline gives CDR1 LNHNV, CDR2 YYDKDF (reference sequence). The trim removed 5 bases at V and 7 bases at J, leaving 11 bases unmatched. The CDR3 runs 15 residues. This chain's CDR3 is CATSEYGTGNSGYTF. In DNA form, the CDR3 reads TGTGCCACCAGCGAATACGGGACAGGGAATAGTGGCTACACCTTC.

The chain couples TRBV7-9 to TRBJ2-5, with 8 nucleotides matching TRBD1. The end of the DNA aligns better with TRBJ2-7, so the J call may be wrong. This CDR3 is 19 amino acids long. The germline CDR1 and CDR2 sequences are SEHNR and FQNEAQ (reference sequence). The CDR3 region has the DNA TGTGCCAGCAGCTCCAGTAAGGGACAGGTTGATTTAATCTCCTACGAGCAGTACTTC. Its translation: CASSSSKGQVDLISYEQYF.